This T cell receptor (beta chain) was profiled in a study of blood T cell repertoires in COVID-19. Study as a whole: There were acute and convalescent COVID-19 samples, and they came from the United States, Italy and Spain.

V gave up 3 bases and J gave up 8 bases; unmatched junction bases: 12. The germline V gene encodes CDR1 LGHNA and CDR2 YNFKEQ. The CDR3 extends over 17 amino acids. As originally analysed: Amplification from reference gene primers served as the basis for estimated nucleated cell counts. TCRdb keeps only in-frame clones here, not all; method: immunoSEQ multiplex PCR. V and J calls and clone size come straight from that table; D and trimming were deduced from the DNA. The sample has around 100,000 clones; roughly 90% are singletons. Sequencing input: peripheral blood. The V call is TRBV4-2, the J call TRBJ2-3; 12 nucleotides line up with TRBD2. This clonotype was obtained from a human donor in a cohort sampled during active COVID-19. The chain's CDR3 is CASSHTETSGSKGTQYF. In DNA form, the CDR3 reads TGTGCCAGCAGCCACACCGAGACTAGCGGGAGTAAGGGTACGCAGTATTTT.